This is a list of T cell receptor beta chains from one sample in a study of cytomegalovirus exposure and HLA in healthy donors. TCRdb's table, derived via immunoSEQ multiplex PCR, lists solely in-frame clones and lacks some. The sample lists some 190,000 clones; 76% were seen once. The sample taken for sequencing was PBMCs. The receptors here all came from a woman aged 25 to 39 in good health and CMV-seropositive. The CDR3 runs from the conserved cysteine through the conserved F or W. A D gene is named only where the DNA matches it firmly. Clone sizes are given selectively: once, few, many, or a class where the clone is expanded.

D	size	V	J	CDR3	DNA
TRBD1	NA	TRBV5-6	TRBJ2-7	CASSFRGLYEQYF	TGTGCCAGCAGCTTTAGGGGGCTGTACGAGCAGTACTTC
TRBD2	NA	TRBV9	TRBJ2-1	CASSGAGGSYNEQFF	TGTGCCAGCAGCGGGGCGGGGGGATCCTACAATGAGCAGTTCTTC
TRBD1	many	TRBV28	TRBJ2-3	CASSKGQGRDTQYF	TGTGCCAGCAGCAAAGGACAGGGGCGAGATACGCAGTATTTT
NA	NA	TRBV5-4	TRBJ2-1	CASATRRDRSNEQFF	TGTGCCAGCGCTACTCGCAGGGATCGGTCCAATGAGCAGTTCTTC
TRBD1	NA	TRBV19	TRBJ1-6	CASRDRDSPLHF	TGTGCCTCCCGGGACAGGGATTCACCCCTCCACTTT
NA	NA	TRBV7-9	TRBJ1-2	CASTPGDPGRAYGYTF	TGTGCCAGCACCCCAGGGGATCCCGGGAGGGCCTATGGCTACACCTTC
NA	NA	TRBV11-3	TRBJ1-1	CASGYRGAQRAFF	TGTGCCAGCGGATATCGGGGGGCGCAGAGAGCTTTCTTT
NA	NA	TRBV11-2	TRBJ2-2	CASSLDSYTGELFF	TGTGCCAGCAGCTTAGACTCTTACACCGGGGAGCTGTTTTTT
NA	few	TRBV11-2	TRBJ2-6	CASSLGPRLSGANVLTF	TGTGCCAGCAGCTTAGGGCCTAGGCTCTCTGGGGCCAACGTCCTGACTTTC
TRBD2	NA	TRBV10-3	TRBJ2-3	CAISEPEGRGLADTQYF	TGTGCCATCAGTGAGCCAGAAGGGAGGGGCCTGGCAGATACGCAGTATTTT
TRBD2	NA	TRBV9	TRBJ2-3	CASSVGGGGTDTQYF	TGTGCCAGCAGCGTAGGCGGGGGAGGCACAGATACGCAGTATTTT
TRBD2	few	TRBV5-1	TRBJ2-7	CASSSDPRGAGGYEQYF	TGCGCCAGCAGCTCCGACCCGCGGGGTGCGGGGGGGTACGAGCAGTACTTC
NA	NA	TRBV7-9	TRBJ1-2	CASSLSGTGNSYGYTF	TGTGCCAGCAGCTTATCGGGGACTGGAAATAGCTATGGCTACACCTTC
NA	NA	TRBV28	TRBJ1-2	CASRLGGMGYTF	TGTGCCAGCAGGCTCGGGGGGATGGGCTACACCTTC
NA	NA	TRBV28	TRBJ2-7	CAVKDSSSYEQYF	TGTGCCGTGAAGGACAGTTCTTCCTACGAGCAGTACTTC
TRBD1	NA	TRBV7-9	TRBJ2-3	CASSRTGDTDTQYF	TGTGCCAGCAGCCGGACAGGGGACACAGATACGCAGTATTTT
NA	NA	TRBV6-5	TRBJ1-5	CASSYSPSQPQHF	TGTGCCAGCAGTTACTCTCCTAGCCAGCCCCAGCATTTT
NA	once	TRBV28	TRBJ1-2	CASSGGAGYGYTF	TGTGCCAGCAGTGGGGGGGCGGGCTATGGCTACACCTTC
NA	NA	TRBV9	TRBJ1-5	CASSVGGGDNQPQHF	TGTGCCAGCAGCGTAGGAGGAGGGGACAATCAGCCCCAGCATTTT
NA	few	TRBV21-1	TRBJ2-7	CASSPERGLDSYEQYF	TGTGCCAGCAGCCCTGAAAGGGGCCTAGACTCCTACGAGCAGTACTTC
NA	NA	TRBV4-3	TRBJ1-1	CASSQGGKTEAFF	TGCGCCAGCAGCCAAGGCGGGAAGACTGAAGCTTTCTTT
NA	NA	TRBV6-6	TRBJ2-5	CASSFGRGGETQYF	TGTGCCAGCAGTTTTGGAAGGGGGGGAGAGACCCAGTACTTC
NA	NA	TRBV7-2	TRBJ2-3	CASSLGGRDTQYF	TGTGCCAGCAGCTTAGGCGGGCGGGATACGCAGTATTTT
TRBD1	NA	TRBV18	TRBJ2-3	CASSPGTGALDTQYF	TGTGCCAGCTCACCGGGGACAGGGGCGTTAGATACGCAGTATTTT
TRBD1	once	TRBV14	TRBJ2-3	CASSQDQAGTAVTGGYF	TGTGCCAGCAGCCAAGATCAGGCCGGGACAGCCGTCACAGGGGGGTATTTT
NA	once	TRBV18	TRBJ1-6	CASSPAFAGKGSPLHF	TGTGCCAGCTCACCAGCTTTTGCAGGGAAGGGTTCACCCCTCCACTTT
NA	NA	TRBV23-1	TRBJ2-2	CASSHHRSKQGHTGELFF	TGCGCCAGCAGTCATCACCGATCAAAACAGGGACACACCGGGGAGCTGTTTTTT
NA	once	TRBV7-2	TRBJ1-2	CASSLENRYYGYTF	TGTGCCAGCAGCTTAGAGAACAGATACTATGGCTACACCTTC
NA	NA	TRBV28	TRBJ1-3	CASSFRRGAGDTIYF	TGTGCCAGCAGTTTCCGGAGAGGAGCTGGAGACACCATATATTTT
NA	NA	TRBV2	TRBJ2-3	CASSEDRSTDTQYF	TGTGCCAGCAGTGAAGACAGGTCTACAGATACGCAGTATTTT
TRBD1	few	TRBV4-3	TRBJ2-5	CASSQDLRGREETQYF	TGCGCCAGCAGCCAAGATTTGAGGGGGCGAGAAGAGACCCAGTACTTC
TRBD2	NA	TRBV30	TRBJ2-1	CAWSVGLAGGYNEQFF	TGTGCCTGGAGTGTAGGTCTAGCGGGGGGATACAATGAGCAGTTCTTC
TRBD2	NA	TRBV27	TRBJ2-7	CASSPGLAFYEQYF	TGTGCCAGCAGCCCGGGACTAGCGTTTTACGAGCAGTACTTC
TRBD2	NA	TRBV4-1	TRBJ2-3	CASSQERVAGDTQYF	TGCGCCAGCAGCCAAGAAAGGGTAGCGGGAGATACGCAGTATTTT